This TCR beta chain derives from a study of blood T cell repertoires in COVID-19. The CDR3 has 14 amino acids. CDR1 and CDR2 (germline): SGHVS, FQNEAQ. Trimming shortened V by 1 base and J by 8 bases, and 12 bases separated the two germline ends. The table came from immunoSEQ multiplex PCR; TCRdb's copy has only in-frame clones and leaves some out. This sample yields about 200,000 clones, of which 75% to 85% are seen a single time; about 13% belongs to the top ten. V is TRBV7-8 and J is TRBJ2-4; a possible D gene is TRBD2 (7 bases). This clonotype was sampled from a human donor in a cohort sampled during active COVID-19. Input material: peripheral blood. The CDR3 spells CASSLGTRGYIQYF. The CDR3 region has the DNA TGTGCCAGCAGCTTAGGGACTAGGGGGTACATTCAGTACTTC.